These 14 T cell receptor beta chains originate from one sample sequenced in a study of cytomegalovirus exposure and HLA in healthy donors. The PCR was carried out with 60 Vbeta primers and 13 Jbeta primers. The table came from immunoSEQ multiplex PCR; TCRdb's copy has only in-frame clones and leaves some out. The data hold around 160,000 clones, with under 85% observed a single time. Material: PBMCs. These receptors all stem from a woman between 35 and 50 years old in good health and CMV-seropositive.

V and J are TRBV19 and TRBJ1-5; no reliable D call. From germline, CDR1 is LNHDA and CDR2 SQIVND (reference sequence). V shed 5 bases and J shed 5 bases, with 10 bases lying between them. CDR3 size: 13 residues. CDR3 amino acids: CASSPRPDQPQHF. Here the CDR3 DNA reads TGTGCCAGTAGTCCCAGGCCCGATCAGCCCCAGCATTTT. Together with reference TRBV19 and TRBJ1-5, the CDR3 gives the full variable domain: DGGITQSPKYLFRKEGQNVTLSCEQNLNHDAMYWYRQDPGQGLRLIYYSQIVNDFQKGDIAEGYSVSREKKESFPLTVTSAQKNPTAFYLCASSPRPDQPQHFGDGTRLSIL.

This chain uses TRBV30 with TRBJ1-6; no reliable D call. This CDR3 region has 17 residues. The germline V and J ends were trimmed by 2 bases and 0 bases, with 14 bases remaining between them. CDR1 is GTSNPN and CDR2 is SVGIG in the germline V gene (reference sequence). The CDR3: CAWSPLRTSSYNSPLHF. DNA of the CDR3: TGTGCCTGGAGTCCCCTGAGGACTAGCTCCTATAATTCACCCCTCCACTTT.

The rearrangement uses TRBV9 and TRBJ2-2, with 11 positions matching TRBD2. Per the germline V gene, CDR1 is SGDLS and CDR2 is YYNGEE. The trim removed 4 bases at V and 5 bases at J, leaving 4 bases unmatched. CDR3 length: 15 amino acids. The CDR3 DNA sequence: TGTGCCAGCAGCCAACTAGCGGGGGAAACCGGGGAGCTGTTTTTT. Its translation: CASSQLAGETGELFF.

This clone was detected a few times. This rearrangement joins TRBV7-9 to TRBJ1-4; no clear D gene. The V end lost 1 base, the J end lost 0 bases, and 6 bases lay between the germline ends. The CDR3 sequence is 15 residues long. The germline gives CDR1 SEHNR, CDR2 FQNEAQ (reference sequence). As DNA, the CDR3 is TGTGCCAGCAGCTTAGGCGGGACAACTAATGAAAAACTGTTTTTT. It yields the protein CASSLGGTTNEKLFF. Complete variable domain (other parts from reference TRBV7-9 and TRBJ1-4): DTGVSQNPRHKITKRGQNVTFRCDPISEHNRLYWYRQTLGQGPEFLTYFQNEAQLEKSRLLSDRFSAERPKGSFSTLEIQRTEQGDSAMYLCASSLGGTTNEKLFFGSGTQLSVL.

The chain joins TRBV6-6 to TRBJ1-1, with 7 bases aligning to TRBD1. The CDR3 is 15 amino acids. Germline V gene data show CDR1 as MNHNY and CDR2 as SVGAGI (reference sequence). The V segment lost 7 bases and the J segment 5 bases; nucleotides outside the gene matches: 13. The CDR3 DNA follows: TGTGCCAGCATCGACCGACAGGGCCGGGGGACTGAAGCTTTCTTT. Translation gives CASIDRQGRGTEAFF.

The chain is built from TRBV6-6 and TRBJ1-1; D might be TRBD1 (6 bases). Trimming shortened V by 11 bases and J by 2 bases, and 15 bases separated the two germline ends. From germline, CDR1 is MNHNY and CDR2 SVGAGI (reference sequence). This CDR3 comprises 13 residues. The CDR3 protein is CAVRQGFNTEAFF. In DNA form, the CDR3 reads TGTGCCGTTAGGCAGGGGTTTAACACTGAAGCTTTCTTT.

The chain couples TRBV7-2 to TRBJ1-1; no firm D call. Trimming left V 2 bases short and J 8 bases short, with 15 bases between. This CDR3 region has 14 residues. CDR1 SGHTA and CDR2 FQGNSA come from the germline V gene. Here the CDR3 DNA reads TGTGCCAGCAGCTTAAAGGGCAGCGGATCAGAAGCTTTCTTT. Protein product: CASSLKGSGSEAFF.

The rearrangement uses TRBV28 and TRBJ2-5; 9 bases line up with TRBD1. This CDR3 is 13 amino acids long. Germline CDR1 and CDR2: MDHEN and SYDVKM. V gave up 4 bases and J gave up 4 bases; unmatched junction bases: 1. The CDR3 spells CASSSGQGETQYF. The CDR3 DNA is TGTGCCAGCAGTTCGGGACAGGGAGAGACCCAGTACTTC.

The J gene is TRBJ1-6, the V gene TRBV6-5; 8 bases agree with TRBD1. J gave up 10 bases and V 4 bases, and 6 bases lay outside the gene matches. The CDR3 has 14 residues. Germline CDR1 and CDR2: MNHEY and SVGAGI. CDR3 sequence: CASSSGQESSPLHF. The CDR3 bases are TGTGCCAGCAGTTCGGGACAGGAGTCATCACCCCTCCACTTT.

This clone has more than one count but fewer than ten. V usage is TRBV10-1 and J usage is TRBJ2-1; 12 nucleotides align to TRBD1. Germline V lookup: CDR1 WNHNN, CDR2 SYGVQD (reference sequence). V dropped 2 bases and J dropped 9; count of bases not matched to a gene: 5. This CDR3 contains 15 residues. CDR3 coding DNA: TGCGCCAGCAGTGAGGCGGGACAGGGGGCTGGTGAGCAGTTCTTC. Amino acids: CASSEAGQGAGEQFF.

The V call is TRBV28, the J call TRBJ2-7, with D maybe TRBD1 (5 bases). V was cut by 5 bases and J by 9 bases, with 29 bases left in between. The length of the CDR3 is 17 residues. The germline gives CDR1 MDHEN, CDR2 SYDVKM. The CDR3 is CASSIQDSTSIWTGQYF. The CDR3 DNA reads TGTGCCAGCAGTATACAGGATTCGACGTCTATATGGACGGGGCAGTACTTC. The full variable domain, rest sourced from reference TRBV28 and TRBJ2-7, is DVKVTQSSRYLVKRTGEKVFLECVQDMDHENMFWYRQDPGLGLRLIYFSYDVKMKEKGDIPEGYSVSREKKERFSLILESASTNQTSMYLCASSIQDSTSIWTGQYFGPGTRLTVT.

This clone was recorded once. The chain uses TRBV15 and TRBJ1-2; D might be TRBD1 (5 bases). CDR3 length: 13 residues. Trimming shortened V by 3 bases and J by 2 bases, and 7 bases separated the two germline ends. The germline V gene encodes CDR1 LNHNV and CDR2 YYDKDF (reference sequence). The CDR3 DNA follows: TGTGCCACCAGCAGTGACAGAAACTATGGCTACACCTTC. Translation gives CATSSDRNYGYTF.

The chain uses TRBV5-6 and TRBJ2-2; 10 positions agree with TRBD1. Germline V gene data show CDR1 as SGHDT and CDR2 as YYEEEE. This CDR3 contains 15 residues. The V segment lost 0 bases and the J segment 6 bases; nucleotides outside the gene matches: 2. This CDR3 reads CASSLAGTGAGELFF. CDR3 coding DNA: TGTGCCAGCAGCTTGGCCGGGACAGGGGCCGGGGAGCTGTTTTTT.

Only a few counts were recorded for this clone. V gene TRBV19 combines with J gene TRBJ1-5; 7 bases map to TRBD1. Trimming at V came to 1 base and at J to 1 base, leaving 4 bases not matched to a gene. This CDR3 spans 16 amino acids. The germline CDR1 and CDR2 sequences are LNHDA and SQIVND (reference sequence). The CDR3 DNA reads as TGTGCCAGTAGTATAGGACAGGGAGGAAGCAATCAGCCCCAGCATTTT. Amino acids: CASSIGQGGSNQPQHF.